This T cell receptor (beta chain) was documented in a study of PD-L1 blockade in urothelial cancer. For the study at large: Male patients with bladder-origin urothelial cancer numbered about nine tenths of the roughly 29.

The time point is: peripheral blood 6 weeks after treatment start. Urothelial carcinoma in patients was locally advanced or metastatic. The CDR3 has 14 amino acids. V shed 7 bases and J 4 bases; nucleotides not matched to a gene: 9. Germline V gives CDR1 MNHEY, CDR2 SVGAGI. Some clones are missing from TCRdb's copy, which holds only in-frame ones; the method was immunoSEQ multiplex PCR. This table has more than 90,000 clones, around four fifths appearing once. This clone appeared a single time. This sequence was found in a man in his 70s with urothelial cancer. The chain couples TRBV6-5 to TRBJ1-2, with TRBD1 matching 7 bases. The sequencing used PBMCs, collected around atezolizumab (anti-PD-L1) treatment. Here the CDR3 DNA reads TGTGCCAGCACCACGGGAGGGGGCTTCTATGGCTACACCTTC. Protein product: CASTTGGGFYGYTF.